The source of this TCR beta chain is a study of blood T cell repertoires in COVID-19 (dated by TCRdb to the early 2020s). Regarding the study in general: Samples from collaborators originated in the United States, Italy and Spain and spanned both the acute and convalescent phases of COVID-19. Sample metadata almost always included a de-identified subject ID, COVID-19 status, age in years and sex. Samples were obtained from the ongoing ImmuneRACE study (first 160 participants) and from about 1,300 subjects provided by 6 global collaborators. Where available, HLA class I and class II types were taken from metadata supplied by the sample provider and were not determined by assay-based typing. Subjects who had been exposed to COVID-19, were actively infected with it, or had recovered from it provided the deeply sampled blood TCRbeta repertoires that made up the dataset. The material from the prospective study consisted of cDNA or gDNA derived from T cells, B-cell-depleted T cells, or PBMCs. The repertoires were released in a freely available public database meant as a resource for research on the immune response to SARS-CoV-2.

The immunoSEQ Assay, a bias-controlled multiplex PCR, was used to amplify TCRbeta CDR3 regions from genomic DNA. Turning to the authors' computational methods: Nucleated cell counts per sample were estimated from amplification of reference gene primers within the assay. To quantify the absolute abundance of each unique TCRbeta CDR3 rearrangement, sequence reads were collapsed and filtered. For each sample, productive Simpson clonality was calculated by taking the square root of Simpson's diversity index across productive rearrangements. This immuneACCESS table, as held by TCRdb, lists in-frame sequences with V and J called but not all clones. Of the missing ones, under half trace to an unresolved V gene in checked studies; the others have no known cause. V and J calls and clone size are copied from that table; D and trimming were computed from the DNA. The sample records roughly 360,000 clones, around 86% of which are singletons. Approximately 5% of the sample belongs to the ten largest clones.

Enrolling through a virtual design, the prospective study's participants ranged in age from roughly 18 to 90 years and lived across 20 to 25 United States geographic areas. To assign participants to cohorts, the prospective study relied on clinical history that participants themselves reported in a screening survey and a study questionnaire. For ImmuneRACE Cohort 3, a participant was defined as recovered based on two consecutive negative NP/OP PCR tests, clearance by a healthcare professional, or resolution of symptoms. Each participant in the prospective study had whole blood, serum and a nasopharyngeal or oropharyngeal swab collected by mobile phlebotomists. Over an approximately 2-month period, participants in the prospective study had the option of providing additional blood draws and questionnaires. Blood samples from the prospective study were shipped frozen or at room temperature prior to DNA extraction.

What the work shows at the level of the full study, not this receptor alone: Clinical and demographic metadata were provided uncurated, with the amount varying by source and participant.

Points on this clone: This clone's antigen is unknown. No base quality information exists; no much larger clone differs at one position.

The junction shows trimming of 4 bases on V and 4 bases on J, and the gene matches do not reach 5 bases of it. Per the germline V gene, ENHRY is the CDR1 and SYGVKD is the CDR2. The CDR3 holds 15 amino acids from the cysteine to the phenylalanine. Only the CDR3 DNA stays, 45 bases, in frame from base 1. Rearrangement joined TRBV10-3 to TRBJ2-1; TRBD2 aligns with 9 central bases. Source material: PBMCs or T cells enriched from blood (not recorded which). This clonotype originated in a woman between 45 and 65 years old who had recovered from COVID-19. CDR3 region: CAISGGGAIYNEQFF. The bases are TGTGCCATCAGTGGCGGGGGGGCGATTTACAATGAGCAGTTCTTC.